The clone carrying this T cell receptor (beta chain) was detected only a few times. What it binds is not known. The TCR beta cDNA libraries contained unique molecular identifiers. One entry per CDR3 protein, called by TCRdb with MiXCR from the PCR reads. The sample holds some 690,000 distinct CDR3 sequences, around 64% seen once. This entry belongs to a study of post-analysis software for immune sequencing data. Study-wide findings and caveats: Patients showed TRBV5-6, TRBV5-1 and TRBV20-1 among five TRBV segments more frequent than in controls.

Unmatched junction bases numbered 4, after V lost 1 base and J lost 13 bases. Germline CDR1 ENHRY, CDR2 SYGVKD. The length of the CDR3 is 12 residues. This clonotype was obtained from a girl aged 2 to 10 with multiple sclerosis. The V and J genes are TRBV10-3 and TRBJ2-1; 7 nucleotides match TRBD2. The source material was blood. The CDR3, as DNA: TGTGCCATCAGTGAGTTGGGCGGGAGTCAGTTCTTC. Residues: CAISELGGSQFF.